The 30 T cell receptor beta chains below were found in one sample sequenced in a study of blood T cells in healthy people across ages. A sample-barcoded 5' primer and a J-beta primer mix were used in a second PCR of about 7 to 12 cycles. TCRdb itself ran the 5' RACE reads through MiXCR, one entry per CDR3 protein. The table lists 910,000 or so distinct CDR3 sequences, 45% to 60% of them singletons. The specimen was blood. The receptors were sampled from a woman aged 60-70 years in good health.

Ten or more counts support this clonotype. The chain has TRBV28 and TRBJ2-7; 11 positions match TRBD2. Germline V gene data show CDR1 as MDHEN and CDR2 as SYDVKM. The CDR3 spans 13 residues. J gave up 3 bases and V 6 bases, and 1 base lay outside the gene matches. CDR3 DNA: TGTGCCAGCAGACTAGCGGGGGACTACGAGCAGTACTTC. Translated: CASRLAGDYEQYF.

The J gene is TRBJ2-7, the V gene TRBV20-1; D not certain. From germline, CDR1 is DFQATT and CDR2 SNEGSKA (reference sequence). V was clipped by 3 bases and J by 0 bases, with 6 bases between them. The CDR3 contains 12 residues. The CDR3 coding sequence is TGCAGTGCTAGCGGGCCCTCCTACGAGCAGTACTTC. Translated: CSASGPSYEQYF.

The V call is TRBV27, the J call TRBJ2-1; 9 nucleotides match TRBD2. With V trimmed by 6 bases and J by 6 bases, 12 bases remained unmatched. This CDR3 comprises 16 residues. Germline CDR1 MNHEY, CDR2 SMNVEV (reference sequence). For the CDR3, the DNA is TGTGCCAGCAGCCAAGATCCAGCGGGAGGATCCAATGAGCAGTTCTTC. The encoded protein is CASSQDPAGGSNEQFF.

The chain couples TRBV25-1 to TRBJ2-5; D unresolved. The CDR3 runs 16 residues. Between the trimmed V and J ends, which lost 7 bases and 3 bases, there was a span of 21 bases. Germline CDR1 is MGHDK and CDR2 is SYGVNS. The chain's CDR3 is CASTALTVSKKETQYF. In nucleotides, the CDR3 is TGTGCCAGCACAGCGCTAACGGTTTCCAAGAAAGAGACCCAGTACTTC.

The CDR3 sequence is CSARQGVSYNEQFF. The CDR3 DNA reads TGCAGTGCTCGCCAGGGGGTCTCCTACAATGAGCAGTTCTTC. The chain combines TRBV20-1 with TRBJ2-1; 7 bases align to TRBD1. The CDR3 is made up of 14 amino acids. V was clipped by 5 bases and J by 0 bases; unmatched bases: 4. Germline CDR1 is DFQATT and CDR2 is SNEGSKA (reference sequence).

The chain combines TRBV4-2 with TRBJ2-2; D is possibly TRBD2 (5 bases). Germline CDR1 is LGHNA and CDR2 is YNFKEQ. This CDR3 is 18 amino acids long. V lost 0 bases and J 0 bases, leaving 14 bases between the germline ends. CDR3 in amino acids: CASSQDTAGGANTGELFF. CDR3 DNA: TGTGCCAGCAGCCAAGACACCGCCGGAGGTGCGAACACCGGGGAGCTGTTTTTT.

The V and J genes are TRBV24-1 and TRBJ2-5; D is ambiguous. CDR1 is KGHDR, CDR2 SFDVKD, per germline. The V and J ends lost 4 bases and 4 bases respectively, with 12 bases between them. The CDR3 sequence is 14 residues long. The CDR3 nucleotides read TGTGCCACCAGTGAATCATGGATGGGAGAGACCCAGTACTTC. It is translated as CATSESWMGETQYF.

This clonotype was observed a few times. This chain links TRBV24-1 with TRBJ2-5, with 8 bases identical to TRBD2. There are 17 residues in the CDR3. The germline V gene has CDR1 KGHDR and CDR2 SFDVKD. V lost 2 bases, J lost 4 bases, and 11 bases stayed unmatched. CDR3: CATSDWTGAGAGETQYF. DNA of the CDR3: TGTGCCACCAGTGATTGGACCGGAGCGGGAGCAGGAGAGACCCAGTACTTC.

This clonotype has more than one count but fewer than ten. V gene TRBV3-1 combines with J gene TRBJ2-3; 7 bases match TRBD2. Trimming removed 1 base from V and 2 bases from J; junction bases left unmatched: 3. The CDR3 is 15 residues long. Germline V CDR1 and CDR2: LGHDT, YNNKEL (reference sequence). CDR3 nucleotides: TGTGCCAGCAGCCAAGTAGGGACTACCACAGATACGCAGTATTTT. Residues: CASSQVGTTTDTQYF.

The rearrangement links TRBV4-3 to TRBJ2-6; D call uncertain. V was clipped by 0 bases and J by 2 bases, with 8 bases between them. Germline V lookup: CDR1 LGHNA, CDR2 YSLEER. The CDR3 sequence is 16 residues long. The CDR3 region is CASSQERQAGANVLTF. The CDR3 region has the DNA TGCGCCAGCAGCCAAGAGCGACAAGCTGGGGCCAACGTCCTGACTTTC.

CDR3 sequence (DNA): TGCAGTGCTACCATCCGACAGGGCATCTCTGGAAACACCATATATTTT. Encoded protein: CSATIRQGISGNTIYF. The chain uses TRBV20-1 and TRBJ1-3, with 7 bases aligning to TRBD1. V lost 4 bases to trimming and J lost 0 bases; unmatched junction nucleotides: 9. Germline CDR1 is DFQATT and CDR2 is SNEGSKA (reference sequence). The CDR3 consists of 16 residues.

This chain links TRBV20-1 with TRBJ2-7; D is unresolved. The CDR3 is 13 amino acids. Trimming shortened V by 0 bases and J by 5 bases, and 11 bases separated the two germline ends. The germline V gene encodes CDR1 DFQATT and CDR2 SNEGSKA (reference sequence). The CDR3 loop is CSARERDRDEQYF. The CDR3 nucleotides read TGCAGTGCTAGAGAGAGAGACCGTGACGAGCAGTACTTC.

This clonotype came up a few times. This sequence joins TRBV5-1 and TRBJ2-1, with D perhaps assigned TRBD1 or TRBD2 (6 bases each). This CDR3 has 15 residues. Germline V gene lookup returns CDR1 SGHRS and CDR2 YFSETQ. V shed 0 bases and J shed 4 bases, with 11 bases lying between them. The CDR3 here is CASSLEGDSYNEQFF. The DNA of the CDR3 is TGCGCCAGCAGCTTGGAGGGGGACTCTTACAATGAGCAGTTCTTC.

This rearrangement joins TRBV30 to TRBJ2-4; D remains unclear. The V end was cut by 3 bases, the J end by 5 bases, with 5 bases between. Germline CDR1 and CDR2: GTSNPN and SVGIG (reference sequence). This CDR3 spans 11 amino acids. CDR3 bases: TGTGCCTGGAGGAATCAAAACATTCAGTACTTC. Its protein product is CAWRNQNIQYF.

The genes are TRBV4-2 and TRBJ1-2; TRBD1 aligns across 7 bases. This CDR3 spans 15 amino acids. The V segment lost 2 bases and the J segment 3 bases; nucleotides outside the gene matches: 6. In germline, CDR1 is LGHNA, CDR2 YNFKEQ. CDR3 loop: CASSQSPGGHYGYTF. Here the CDR3 DNA reads TGTGCCAGCAGCCAAAGCCCAGGGGGGCACTATGGCTACACCTTC.

This clonotype was seen only a few times. The chain joins TRBV6-2 or TRBV6-3 to TRBJ2-2; D remains unclear. CDR1 and CDR2 (germline): MNHEY, SVGEGT. With 4 bases removed from V and 4 bases from J, the gap between germline ends came to 13 bases. The CDR3 has 15 amino acids. The CDR3 region has the DNA TGTGCCAGCAGTTTATCTAGACCTCTCACCGGGGAGCTGTTTTTT. It is translated as CASSLSRPLTGELFF.

This clonotype turned up a few times. The chain joins TRBV7-6 to TRBJ2-1, with D possibly being TRBD2 (6 bases). The CDR3 runs 15 residues. Germline loops: CDR1 SGHVS, CDR2 FNYEAQ. Trimming removed 1 base at V and 2 bases at J, with 9 bases between. CDR3 amino acids: CASSLVVAAYNEQFF. CDR3 sequence (DNA): TGTGCCAGCAGCTTAGTAGTAGCGGCCTACAATGAGCAGTTCTTC.

This clonotype was seen only a few times. The chain carries TRBV10-3 and TRBJ2-7; no reliable D call. Germline V lookup: CDR1 ENHRY, CDR2 SYGVKD. V lost 6 bases and J 4 bases, leaving 7 bases between the germline ends. The CDR3 runs to 11 residues. The CDR3 DNA reads TGTGCCATCAGCAGAGATTACGAGCAGTACTTC. Its protein product is CAISRDYEQYF.

The sample holds a few counts of this clonotype. The chain is built from TRBV27 and TRBJ1-2; weak D call: TRBD1 (6 bases). The germline gives CDR1 MNHEY, CDR2 SMNVEV (reference sequence). V dropped 6 bases and J dropped 6 bases, with 20 bases sitting between them. The CDR3 totals 15 residues. The CDR3 nucleotides are TGTGCCAGCAGGCCCCGGACAGTTGTGAGCCATGGCTACACCTTC. Its translation is CASRPRTVVSHGYTF.

The gene calls are TRBV2 and TRBJ2-7; D could derive from TRBD1 or TRBD2 (5 bases each). Germline V lookup: CDR1 SNHLY, CDR2 FYNNEI. The V end lost 8 bases, the J end lost 2 bases, and 16 bases lay between the germline ends. The CDR3 consists of 14 residues. The CDR3 nucleotides read TGTGCCAGCGGGAGAGGGACCCCGGCCTACGAGCAGTACTTC. It translates to CASGRGTPAYEQYF.

The chain uses TRBV10-3 and TRBJ2-3; TRBD2 might be the D (6 bases). The CDR3 is made up of 14 amino acids. Germline lookup yields CDR1 ENHRY and CDR2 SYGVKD. Trimming cost V 8 bases and J 2 bases, with 14 bases left between them. Written as DNA, the CDR3 is TGTGCCATCTCCAGGGCGGGGATCACAGATACGCAGTATTTT. This gives the protein CAISRAGITDTQYF.

This chain uses TRBV12-3 or TRBV12-4 with TRBJ2-7; D is undetermined. The ends were cut back, 6 bases at V and 2 bases at J, with 8 bases in the middle. The CDR3 runs 12 residues. The CDR3 protein is CASRLTTYEQYF. CDR3 in DNA: TGTGCCAGCAGACTCACTACCTACGAGCAGTACTTC.

V is TRBV27 and J is TRBJ2-5; 8 bases align to TRBD1. The trim removed 6 bases at V and 12 bases at J, leaving 9 bases unmatched. The CDR3 totals 12 residues. Germline CDR1 reads MNHEY; CDR2 reads SMNVEV (reference sequence). CDR3 region: CASRPDRGREYF. DNA of the CDR3: TGTGCCAGCAGACCCGACAGGGGAAGGGAGTACTTC.

This clonotype was counted at least ten times. The gene calls are TRBV5-1 and TRBJ2-1; 14 positions agree with TRBD2. The germline V gene encodes CDR1 SGHRS and CDR2 YFSETQ. The ends lost 4 bases at V and 5 bases at J; junction bases unmatched: 2. CDR3 length: 15 amino acids. The CDR3 protein is CASSQGLAGDNEQFF. The CDR3 coding sequence is TGCGCCAGCAGCCAGGGACTAGCGGGGGACAATGAGCAGTTCTTC.

This clonotype was observed many times. The V call is TRBV7-2, the J call TRBJ2-3; D gene ambiguous. Germline V gives CDR1 SGHTA, CDR2 FQGNSA. Deletions cut 0 bases from V and 0 bases from J, with 4 bases between. The CDR3 has 14 amino acids. This CDR3 is CASSLAPSTDTQYF. As DNA, the CDR3 is TGTGCCAGCAGCTTAGCGCCCAGCACAGATACGCAGTATTTT.

CDR3 DNA: TGCGCCAGCAGCCAAGTAGGGGGACTCACAGATACGCAGTATTTT. Its translation is CASSQVGGLTDTQYF. The V gene is TRBV4-1, the J gene TRBJ2-3; either TRBD1 or TRBD2 may supply D (6 bases each). V lost 1 base to trimming and J lost 2 bases, with 10 bases between them. Per germline, CDR1 MGHRA and CDR2 YSYEKL. This CDR3 has 15 residues.

CDR3 sequence: CASSERVGGATGGVLTF. CDR3 nucleotide sequence: TGTGCCAGCAGTGAAAGAGTGGGGGGGGCAACTGGTGGCGTCCTGACTTTC. The V and J genes are TRBV2 and TRBJ2-6, with D possibly TRBD2 on 7 matching bases. V was cut by 2 bases and J by 12 bases, with 23 bases left in between. Per germline, CDR1 SNHLY and CDR2 FYNNEI. The CDR3 spans 17 residues.

This clonotype has just a few counts. The chain is built from TRBV5-1 and TRBJ2-1, with a weak D call TRBD2 (7 bases). The germline V gene has CDR1 SGHRS and CDR2 YFSETQ. The CDR3 loop spans 13 amino acids. V was shortened by 4 bases and J by 9 bases, with 14 bases between the two germline ends. The CDR3 bases are TGCGCCAGCAGCCCCGGGGCGGGGGCTGAGCAGTTCTTC. Its translation: CASSPGAGAEQFF.

The chain links TRBV9 to TRBJ2-5, with D possibly TRBD2 on 6 matching bases. There are 14 residues in the CDR3. In germline, CDR1 is SGDLS, CDR2 YYNGEE. V dropped 0 bases and J dropped 1 base, with 7 bases sitting between them. The CDR3: CASSVVGGQETQYF. In nucleotides, the CDR3 is TGTGCCAGCAGCGTAGTGGGAGGCCAAGAGACCCAGTACTTC. Full variable domain (rest looked up from reference TRBV9 and TRBJ2-5): DSGVTQTPKHLITATGQRVTLRCSPRSGDLSVYWYQQSLDQGLQFLIQYYNGEERAKGNILERFSAQQFPDLHSELNLSSLELGDSALYFCASSVVGGQETQYFGPGTRLLVL.

The chain couples TRBV29-1 to TRBJ2-7, with 8 bases aligning to TRBD2. The CDR3 runs 14 residues. Germline CDR1 SQVTM, CDR2 ANQGSEA. Losses at the gene ends were 2 bases for V and 7 bases for J; bases not matched to a gene: 10. As DNA, the CDR3 is TGCAGCGTTGAAAGAGCGGGAGCCCCAGATGAGCAGTACTTC. Translating it yields CSVERAGAPDEQYF.